These 29 T cell receptor beta chains were all obtained from the same sample, sequenced in a study of CD8+CD57+ T cells in acquired aplastic anemia. The sequenced patients had an expansion of CD8+CD57+ cells seen by flow cytometry. TCR beta VDJ and CDR3 were profiled, and genomic DNA was the template. TCRdb called the reads again in MiXCR, with one record for every CDR3 protein. Counted here are around 430,000 distinct CDR3 sequences, about a third occurring once; the ten biggest clones make up nearly 0.85%. Specimen: sorted CD4+, CD8+, or CD8+CD57+ T cells (not recorded which) from PBMCs. These receptors all come from a human donor with aplastic anemia.

This chain joins TRBV9 and TRBJ2-5; unclear D gene. The V end was cut by 0 bases, the J end by 9 bases, with 3 bases between. The CDR3 spans 10 residues. Per the germline V gene, CDR1 is SGDLS and CDR2 is YYNGEE. The CDR3 spells CASSVAAQYF. CDR3 nucleotides: TGTGCCAGCAGCGTAGCGGCCCAGTACTTC.

The V gene is TRBV19, the J gene TRBJ2-7, with D possibly being TRBD1 (5 bases). The CDR3 contains 10 residues. V was cut by 9 bases and J by 6 bases, with 9 bases left in between. The germline V gene encodes CDR1 LNHDA and CDR2 SQIVND (reference sequence). Here the CDR3 DNA reads TGTGCCAGCCATAGGGGCGAGCAGTACTTC. The encoded protein is CASHRGEQYF.

This clonotype was seen a few times. This chain uses TRBV30 with TRBJ2-7, with TRBD2 as a possible D gene (5 bases). This CDR3 has 14 amino acids. The germline V gene encodes CDR1 GTSNPN and CDR2 SVGIG (reference sequence). Trimming cost V 1 base and J 3 bases, with 13 bases left between them. The CDR3 protein is CAWSGRRPYYEQYF. The CDR3 DNA is TGTGCCTGGAGTGGAAGGAGGCCGTACTACGAGCAGTACTTC.

A few counts support this clonotype. This sequence joins TRBV7-2 and TRBJ2-3; D unresolved. The CDR3 has 17 amino acids. V was shortened by 1 base and J by 0 bases, with 14 bases between the two germline ends. Germline values: CDR1 SGHTA, CDR2 FQGNSA. The CDR3 bases are TGTGCCAGCAGCTTAGAACCCGGACGTACAAGCACAGATACGCAGTATTTT. It is translated as CASSLEPGRTSTDTQYF.

This clonotype has more than one count but fewer than ten. The chain combines TRBV2 with TRBJ2-7; 7 positions match TRBD2. This CDR3 has 15 amino acids. V lost 8 bases, J lost 1 base, and 11 bases stayed unmatched. Germline values: CDR1 SNHLY, CDR2 FYNNEI. The CDR3 region has the DNA TGTGCCAGCTCACAACCGGGACTAAGATCCTACGAGCAGTACTTC. It is translated as CASSQPGLRSYEQYF.

V and J are TRBV13 and TRBJ2-7; D is perhaps TRBD2 (6 bases). This CDR3 has 15 amino acids. Germline V CDR1 and CDR2: PRHDT, FYEKMQ (reference sequence). V shed 5 bases and J shed 0 bases, with 14 bases lying between them. This CDR3 reads CASSRRAESSYEQYF. CDR3 in DNA: TGTGCCAGCAGCCGGAGGGCGGAATCCTCCTACGAGCAGTACTTC.

This clonotype showed up many times. The chain combines TRBV19 with TRBJ2-7; 10 bases fit TRBD2. Germline assignment: CDR1 LNHDA and CDR2 SQIVND (reference sequence). CDR3 size: 16 residues. Unmatched junction bases numbered 10, after V lost 6 bases and J lost 2 bases. CDR3: CASSAPTSGATYEQYF. The CDR3, as DNA: TGTGCCAGTAGCGCCCCCACTAGCGGGGCGACCTACGAGCAGTACTTC.

This sequence joins TRBV20-1 and TRBJ1-5, with 11 positions matching TRBD1. This CDR3 comprises 16 residues. With 4 bases clipped from V and 0 bases from J, the junction kept 5 bases outside the gene matches. Per the germline V gene, CDR1 is DFQATT and CDR2 is SNEGSKA (reference sequence). CDR3: CSATGTGGRSNQPQHF. In DNA form, the CDR3 reads TGCAGTGCTACCGGGACAGGGGGACGTAGCAATCAGCCCCAGCATTTT.

There are many counts of this clonotype. This chain uses TRBV2 with TRBJ1-4; D call uncertain. The V end was cut by 5 bases, the J end by 0 bases, with 7 bases between. The CDR3 runs to 14 residues. Germline CDR1 reads SNHLY; CDR2 reads FYNNEI. The CDR3: CASSTAATNEKLFF. The CDR3 DNA follows: TGTGCCAGCAGTACGGCAGCAACTAATGAAAAACTGTTTTTT.

This clonotype appeared many times. The chain recombines TRBV10-3 with TRBJ1-6; D is ambiguous. Germline lookup yields CDR1 ENHRY and CDR2 SYGVKD. This CDR3 is built from 15 residues. The ends were cut back, 6 bases at V and 1 base at J, with 10 bases in the middle. CDR3 coding DNA: TGTGCCATCAGCCCCCGAGGGTCCTATAATTCACCCCTCCACTTT. Residues: CAISPRGSYNSPLHF.

Many counts were recorded for this clonotype. V gene TRBV7-6 combines with J gene TRBJ2-1; D call uncertain. This CDR3 is 12 amino acids long. Germline V CDR1 and CDR2: SGHVS, FNYEAQ. Trimming cost V 1 base and J 6 bases, with 4 bases left between them. CDR3 residues: CASSLDPNEQFF. The CDR3 coding sequence is TGTGCCAGCAGCTTAGATCCCAATGAGCAGTTCTTC.

The chain uses TRBV7-4 and TRBJ2-1; D is perhaps TRBD2 (6 bases). V lost 4 bases and J lost 2, with 9 bases in between. From germline, CDR1 is SGHVT and CDR2 SQSDAQ. This CDR3 has 14 residues. The CDR3 bases are TGTGCCAGCAGCTGGCGGGGAGCCTACAATGAGCAGTTCTTC. As protein: CASSWRGAYNEQFF.

CDR3 DNA sequence: TGCAGTGCTAGAGATCAAGCGGGGGGGGCAGGTACGCAGTATTTT. Translated: CSARDQAGGAGTQYF. This chain uses TRBV20-1 with TRBJ2-3; 10 nucleotides align to TRBD2. Losses at the gene ends were 0 bases for V and 8 bases for J; bases not matched to a gene: 8. The CDR3 runs 15 residues. The germline V gene encodes CDR1 DFQATT and CDR2 SNEGSKA (reference sequence).

A few counts support this clonotype. The chain links TRBV9 to TRBJ2-1; 9 positions agree with TRBD1. V lost 0 bases and J lost 7; bases outside the gene matches: 5. Germline assignment: CDR1 SGDLS and CDR2 YYNGEE. The CDR3 consists of 15 residues. The CDR3 sequence: CASSVVGQGRNEQFF. CDR3 bases: TGTGCCAGCAGCGTAGTGGGACAGGGACGGAATGAGCAGTTCTTC.

This rearrangement joins TRBV20-1 to TRBJ1-2; 8 bases fit TRBD1. The CDR3 has 13 amino acids. Per germline, CDR1 DFQATT and CDR2 SNEGSKA (reference sequence). The V and J ends lost 6 bases and 4 bases, in that order; junction bases with no gene match: 7. The CDR3 nucleotides read TGCAGTGCATTAAGACAGGGGACCTATGGCTACACCTTC. This encodes CSALRQGTYGYTF.

This clonotype has just a few counts. The V and J genes are TRBV6-1 and TRBJ1-6, with 7 bases fitting TRBD1. The CDR3 spans 12 residues. Germline trimming cut 7 bases from V and 11 bases from J; bases unmatched to any gene: 5. Germline-derived CDR1 and CDR2 are MNHNS and SASEGT. For the CDR3, the DNA is TGTGCCAGCACCATGCAGGGGGCACCCCTCCACTTT. Amino acid sequence: CASTMQGAPLHF.

This clonotype has a single count. The chain has TRBV6-1 and TRBJ2-3, with 10 bases that match TRBD1. The CDR3 extends over 14 amino acids. Germline-derived CDR1 and CDR2 are MNHNS and SASEGT. The junction had 6 bases not matched to a gene; V was cut back by 7 bases and J by 5 bases. CDR3 sequence: CASIWTGGGDTQYF. The CDR3 nucleotides read TGTGCCAGCATCTGGACAGGGGGAGGAGATACGCAGTATTTT.

The chain combines TRBV11-2 with TRBJ2-1; D is perhaps TRBD2 (6 bases). The germline gives CDR1 SGHAT, CDR2 FQNNGV. Trimming removed 4 bases from V and 3 bases from J, with 10 bases in between. The CDR3 totals 14 residues. The CDR3 DNA reads TGTGCCAGCAGCTCCGGGACTTACTACAATGAGCAGTTCTTC. This codes for CASSSGTYYNEQFF.

This clonotype was picked up many times. The gene calls are TRBV29-1 and TRBJ1-1; D is undetermined. The ends were cut back, 4 bases at V and 8 bases at J, with 14 bases in the middle. Germline lookup yields CDR1 SQVTM and CDR2 ANQGSEA. This CDR3 region has 12 residues. The CDR3 sequence is CSVVIAAPEAFF. In DNA, the CDR3 is TGCAGCGTTGTAATTGCCGCTCCGGAAGCTTTCTTT.

A note on this clonotype: A single base separates this from a much larger clone, so it may be a read error. The chain employs TRBV29-1 and TRBJ2-2; D ambiguous. Germline V gives CDR1 SQVTM, CDR2 ANQGSEA. CDR3 length: 14 residues. Deletions cut 3 bases from V and 4 bases from J, with 12 bases between. Written as DNA, the CDR3 is TGCAGCGTTGAGTTTATTACGAGCACCGGGGAGCTGTTTTTT. This sequence encodes CSVEFITSTGELFF.

This clonotype has at least ten counts. The chain is built from TRBV6-5 and TRBJ1-6; 7 bases fit TRBD1. CDR3 length equals 14 residues. In germline, CDR1 is MNHEY, CDR2 SVGAGI. V was pared by 2 bases and J by 7 bases, with 2 bases of the junction left unmatched. CDR3 coding DNA: TGTGCCAGCAGTTACGACAGGGTGAATTCACCCCTCCACTTT. Translating gives CASSYDRVNSPLHF.

This clonotype was seen at least ten times. The chain carries TRBV19 and TRBJ2-4; TRBD1 is a possible D gene (6 bases). V shed 4 bases and J shed 8 bases, with 15 bases lying between them. The CDR3 has 14 residues. The germline V gene has CDR1 LNHDA and CDR2 SQIVND (reference sequence). CDR3 nucleotides: TGTGCCAGTAGTAATCGACAGGCCGTGGACATTCAGTACTTC. Its translation: CASSNRQAVDIQYF.

The genes are TRBV12-3 or TRBV12-4 and TRBJ2-1, with 9 bases fitting TRBD2. The junction had 15 bases not matched to a gene; V was cut back by 2 bases and J by 4 bases. The CDR3 length is 19 residues. The CDR3, as DNA: TGTGCCAGCAGTTTAATGCAGACTGGTGCTCTAGCGGGGTACAATGAGCAGTTCTTC. Translating gives CASSLMQTGALAGYNEQFF.

V usage is TRBV11-1 and J usage is TRBJ1-6; D ambiguous. Trimming stripped 5 bases from V and 8 bases from J, with 16 bases between. The CDR3 covers 15 residues. Germline V CDR1 and CDR2: SGHAT, FQDESV (reference sequence). The CDR3: CASSLLSSNYSPLHF. DNA of the CDR3: TGTGCCAGCAGCCTCTTGTCTTCTAATTATTCACCCCTCCACTTT.

CDR3 region: CAISESRGTGVTEAFF. The CDR3 bases are TGTGCCATCAGTGAGTCCAGGGGGACAGGGGTTACTGAAGCTTTCTTT. This chain uses TRBV10-3 with TRBJ1-1, with TRBD1 matching 10 bases. The germline V gene has CDR1 ENHRY and CDR2 SYGVKD. The ends lost 0 bases at V and 5 bases at J; junction bases unmatched: 6. This CDR3 spans 16 amino acids.

The CDR3 loop reads CASSRSGQGVNEQFF. As DNA, the CDR3 is TGTGCCAGCAGCCGGTCGGGACAGGGGGTCAATGAGCAGTTCTTC. The V gene is TRBV4-2, the J gene TRBJ2-1; 11 positions match TRBD1. The CDR3 consists of 15 residues. Germline V gene sequence: CDR1 LGHNA, CDR2 YNFKEQ. The trim removed 4 bases at V and 6 bases at J, leaving 5 bases unmatched.

Many counts were recorded for this clonotype. The CDR3 loop reads CASSVDVSGPTKTQYF. CDR3 bases: TGTGCCAGCAGCGTAGATGTTAGCGGTCCGACGAAGACCCAGTACTTC. The genes are TRBV9 and TRBJ2-5; D possibly corresponds to TRBD2 (6 bases). V shed 0 bases and J shed 6 bases, with 18 bases lying between them. CDR3 size: 16 residues. CDR1 and CDR2 from the germline V gene are SGDLS and YYNGEE.

This clonotype was picked up a small number of times. The chain carries TRBV6-5 and TRBJ1-5, with a tentative D call TRBD1 (5 bases). Germline V lookup: CDR1 MNHEY, CDR2 SVGAGI. The CDR3 is 14 residues long. The V end was cut by 4 bases, the J end by 6 bases, with 13 bases between. As DNA, the CDR3 is TGTGCCAGCAGTTGGACGGGGCCAGGTCAGCCCCAGCATTTT. Its translation is CASSWTGPGQPQHF.

This clonotype has a handful of counts. This sequence joins TRBV11-3 and TRBJ2-5, with D possibly being TRBD1 or TRBD2 (6 bases each). Germline V lookup: CDR1 SGHNT, CDR2 YENEEA. Trimming took 5 bases from V and 2 from J, leaving 15 bases between them. This CDR3 contains 15 residues. The DNA of the CDR3 is TGTGCCAGCAGCCAGATACAGGGAGGACAAGAGACCCAGTACTTC. This encodes CASSQIQGGQETQYF. Full variable domain (rest looked up from reference TRBV11-3 and TRBJ2-5): EAGVVQSPRYKIIEKKQPVAFWCNPISGHNTLYWYLQNLGQGPELLIRYENEEAVDDSQLPKDRFSAERLKGVDSTLKIQPAELGDSAVYLCASSQIQGGQETQYFGPGTRLLVL.